This TCR beta chain was identified in a study of Graves' ophthalmopathy and Graves' hyperthyroidism. General study results and limits: The model's prediction of ophthalmopathy progression had 65% to 71% sensitivity and around 77% specificity.

CDR3 length: 15 residues. CDR1 SNHLY and CDR2 FYNNEI come from the germline V gene. V lost 3 bases and J lost 5, with 14 bases in between. RNA served as the template for amplifying TCR beta CDR3 regions. The authors performed first-round RT-PCR with HTBI primers and then a second-round multiplex PCR. TCRdb analysed the multiplex PCR reads with MiXCR anew, one entry per CDR3 protein. The sample shows around 660,000 distinct CDR3 sequences, 35% to 45% of them seen only once. Clinical symptoms, serum thyroxine, TRAb, thyroid ultrasound and orbital computed tomography formed the basis of diagnosis. Ten or more counts support this clonotype. Its target is not known.

The source is an adult man with Graves' ophthalmopathy. Material for sequencing was peripheral blood. The genes are TRBV2 and TRBJ1-5; perhaps TRBD1 as D (6 bases). CDR3 bases: TGTGCCAGCAGTGATTCAGGGACACGGGATCAGCCCCAGCATTTT. Its protein is CASSDSGTRDQPQHF.